The clone carrying this T cell receptor (beta chain) was observed a handful of times. Its antigen is not known. This CDR3 comprises 15 residues. V lost 5 bases and J lost 2; bases outside the gene matches: 9. Germline CDR1 and CDR2: SGHTA and FQGNSA. The data derive from a study of vaccination and CD4 T cells after COVID-19. General observations from the study: A median approximately 86% of convalescent patients' SARS-CoV-2-reactive clones emerged only after vaccination.

Treatment here: roughly 10-day PBMC culture with coronavirus spike peptide pools or control peptides (ViraFEST assay). The assay that was used to sequence DNA from cultured CD4+ T cells was the Oncomine TCR Beta short-read assay. A single record per CDR3 protein comes from TCRdb applying MiXCR to the PCR reads. The sample includes around 10,000 distinct CDR3 sequences, approximately 20% of them seen just once. The chain is built from TRBV7-2 and TRBJ2-7, with 7 bases identical to TRBD1. This receptor was identified in a human donor who had recovered from COVID-19. The sequences come from CD4+ T cells from blood, cultured in vitro, collected after SARS-CoV-2 vaccination. The CDR3 DNA is TGTGCCAGCAGCCTAGGCCGGGACAGAGCCTACGAGCAGTACTTC. Protein sequence: CASSLGRDRAYEQYF.